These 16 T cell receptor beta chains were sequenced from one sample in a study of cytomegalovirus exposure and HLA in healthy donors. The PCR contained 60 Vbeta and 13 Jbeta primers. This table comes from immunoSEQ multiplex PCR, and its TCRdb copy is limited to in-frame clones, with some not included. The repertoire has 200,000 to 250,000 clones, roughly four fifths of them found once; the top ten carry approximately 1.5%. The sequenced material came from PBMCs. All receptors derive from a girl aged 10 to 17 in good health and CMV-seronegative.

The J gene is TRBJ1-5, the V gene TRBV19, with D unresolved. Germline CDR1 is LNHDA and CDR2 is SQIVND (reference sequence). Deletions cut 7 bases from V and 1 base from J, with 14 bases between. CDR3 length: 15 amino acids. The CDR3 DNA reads TGTGCCAGTACCCAAAAGGGAGGGAGCAATCAGCCCCAGCATTTT. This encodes CASTQKGGSNQPQHF.

The CDR3: CASSFAGRQAFF. DNA of the CDR3: TGCGCCAGCAGCTTCGCGGGACGTCAAGCTTTCTTT. V is TRBV5-1 and J is TRBJ1-1; a possible D gene is TRBD1 (5 bases). CDR1 is SGHRS and CDR2 is YFSETQ in the germline V gene. CDR3 length: 12 residues. Trimming cost V 2 bases and J 9 bases, with 11 bases left between them. The full variable domain, with the rest looked up from reference TRBV5-1 and TRBJ1-1, is KAGVTQTPRYLIKTRGQQVTLSCSPISGHRSVSWYQQTPGQGLQFLFEYFSETQRNKGNFPGRFSGRQFSNSRSEMNVSTLELGDSALYLCASSFAGRQAFFGQGTRLTVV.

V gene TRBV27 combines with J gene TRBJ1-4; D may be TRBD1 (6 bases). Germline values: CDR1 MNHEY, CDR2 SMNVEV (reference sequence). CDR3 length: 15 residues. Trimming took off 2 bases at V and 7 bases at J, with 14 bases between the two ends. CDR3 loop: CASSLNRGKGEKLFF. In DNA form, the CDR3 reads TGTGCCAGCAGTTTAAATAGGGGGAAGGGTGAAAAACTGTTTTTT.

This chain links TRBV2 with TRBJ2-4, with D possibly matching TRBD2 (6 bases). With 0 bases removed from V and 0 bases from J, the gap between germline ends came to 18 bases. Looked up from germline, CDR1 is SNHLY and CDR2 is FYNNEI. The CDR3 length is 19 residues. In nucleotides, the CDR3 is TGTGCCAGCAGTGAAGCGCTTCATGTACTAGCAGAAGCCAAAAACATTCAGTACTTC. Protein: CASSEALHVLAEAKNIQYF.

Here the CDR3 reads CASPGQGSSYEQYF. The CDR3 DNA reads TGTGCCAGCCCGGGACAGGGGTCGTCCTACGAGCAGTACTTC. The rearrangement joins TRBV6-1 to TRBJ2-7, with TRBD1 identical over 10 bases. This CDR3 has 14 amino acids. CDR1 is MNHNS and CDR2 is SASEGT in the germline V gene. The ends lost 8 bases at V and 1 base at J; junction bases unmatched: 5.

The CDR3 nucleotides are TGTGCCACCCGACAGGGTGGCGCCGACACTGAAGCTTTCTTT. This sequence encodes CATRQGGADTEAFF. The V call is TRBV2, the J call TRBJ1-1, with 7 bases matching TRBD1. Germline V CDR1 and CDR2: SNHLY, FYNNEI. The length of the CDR3 is 14 residues. J lost 3 bases, V lost 10 bases, and 11 bases had no gene match.

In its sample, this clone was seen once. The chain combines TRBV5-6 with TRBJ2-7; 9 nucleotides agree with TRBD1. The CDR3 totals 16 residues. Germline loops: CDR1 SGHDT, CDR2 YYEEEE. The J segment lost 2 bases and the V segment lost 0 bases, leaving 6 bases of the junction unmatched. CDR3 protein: CASSLDEDRGPYEQYF. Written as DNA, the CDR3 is TGTGCCAGCAGCTTGGACGAGGACAGGGGCCCCTACGAGCAGTACTTC.

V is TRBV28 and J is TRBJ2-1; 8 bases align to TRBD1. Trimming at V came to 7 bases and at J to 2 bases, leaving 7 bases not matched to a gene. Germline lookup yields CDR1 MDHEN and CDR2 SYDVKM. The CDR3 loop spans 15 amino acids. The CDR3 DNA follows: TGTGCCAGCACCCCCCGACAGGGGACCTACAATGAGCAGTTCTTC. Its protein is CASTPRQGTYNEQFF.

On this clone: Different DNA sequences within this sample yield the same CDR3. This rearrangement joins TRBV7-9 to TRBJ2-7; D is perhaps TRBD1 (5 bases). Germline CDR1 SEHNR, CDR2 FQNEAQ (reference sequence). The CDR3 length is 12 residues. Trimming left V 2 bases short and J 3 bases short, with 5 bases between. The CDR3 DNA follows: TGTGCCAGCAGCTTACAGGGCTACGAGCAGTACTTC. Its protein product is CASSLQGYEQYF.

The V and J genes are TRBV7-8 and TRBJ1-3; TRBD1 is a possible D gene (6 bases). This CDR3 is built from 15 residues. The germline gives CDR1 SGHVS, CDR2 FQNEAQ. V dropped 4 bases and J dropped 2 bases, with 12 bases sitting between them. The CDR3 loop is CASSSGYRAGNTIYF. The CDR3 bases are TGTGCCAGCAGCTCAGGTTACAGGGCTGGAAACACCATATATTTT.

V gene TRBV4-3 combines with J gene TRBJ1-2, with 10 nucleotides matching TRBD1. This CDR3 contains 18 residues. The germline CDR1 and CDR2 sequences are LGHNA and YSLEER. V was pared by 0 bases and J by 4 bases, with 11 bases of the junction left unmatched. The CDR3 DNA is TGCGCCAGCAGCCAAGAGGGGGTTGGGGACAGGGGTAGCTATGGCTACACCTTC. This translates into CASSQEGVGDRGSYGYTF.

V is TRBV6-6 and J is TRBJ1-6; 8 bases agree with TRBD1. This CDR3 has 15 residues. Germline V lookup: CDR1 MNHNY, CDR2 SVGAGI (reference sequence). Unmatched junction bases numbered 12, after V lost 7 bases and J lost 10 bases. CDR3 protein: CASTPPGQEYSPLHF. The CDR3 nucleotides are TGTGCCAGCACCCCTCCGGGACAGGAATACTCACCCCTCCACTTT.

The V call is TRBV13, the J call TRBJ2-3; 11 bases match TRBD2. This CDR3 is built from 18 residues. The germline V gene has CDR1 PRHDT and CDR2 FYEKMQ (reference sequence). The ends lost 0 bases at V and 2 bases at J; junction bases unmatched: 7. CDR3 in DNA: TGTGCCAGCAGCTTAGGTTACAATAGCGGGAGGGCCACAGATACGCAGTATTTT. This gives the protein CASSLGYNSGRATDTQYF.

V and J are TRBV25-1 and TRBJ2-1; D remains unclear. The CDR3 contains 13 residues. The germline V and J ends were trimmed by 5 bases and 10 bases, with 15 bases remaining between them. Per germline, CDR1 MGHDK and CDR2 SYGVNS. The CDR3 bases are TGTGCCAGCAGTCTTACGGTTCTCGGGGAGCAGTTCTTC. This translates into CASSLTVLGEQFF. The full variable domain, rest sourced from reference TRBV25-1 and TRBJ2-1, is EADIYQTPRYLVIGTGKKITLECSQTMGHDKMYWYQQDPGMELHLIHYSYGVNSTEKGDLSSESTVSRIRTEHFPLTLESARPSHTSQYLCASSLTVLGEQFFGPGTRLTVL.

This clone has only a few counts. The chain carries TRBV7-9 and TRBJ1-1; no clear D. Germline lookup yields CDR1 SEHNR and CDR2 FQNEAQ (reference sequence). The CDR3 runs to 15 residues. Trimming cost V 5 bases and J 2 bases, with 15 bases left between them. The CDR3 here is CASSPGGSVNTEAFF. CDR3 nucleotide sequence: TGTGCCAGCAGCCCAGGAGGTTCCGTAAACACTGAAGCTTTCTTT.

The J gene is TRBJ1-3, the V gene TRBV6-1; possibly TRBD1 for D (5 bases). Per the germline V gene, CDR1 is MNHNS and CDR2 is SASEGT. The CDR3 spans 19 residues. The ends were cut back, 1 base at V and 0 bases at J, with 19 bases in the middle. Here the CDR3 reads CASSEVGRASTYSGNTIYF. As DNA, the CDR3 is TGTGCCAGCAGTGAAGTGGGGCGCGCCAGCACGTACTCTGGAAACACCATATATTTT.